This TCR beta chain was documented in a study of regulatory T cells in long-lasting Graves disease. Overall study results and limits: Investigators studied peripheral blood only, not thyroid tissue. Lower TCR diversity was seen in persistent Graves' patients than in newly diagnosed ones.

There are a few counts of this clonotype. What it binds is not known. Time point indicated: persistent/refractory GD, antithyroid drugs over 5 years with positive TRAb. PBMC-extracted RNA yielded the TCR library. HTBI primers from iRepertoire and Arm-PCR of CDR3 regions yielded the TCR beta libraries. TCRdb fed the multiplex PCR reads into MiXCR, producing one record per CDR3 protein. Counted here are about 470,000 distinct CDR3 sequences, 20% to 25% occurring once; the ten biggest clones make up around 7%. Source: peripheral blood mononuclear cells (PBMCs), taken when the disease was refractory, from a patient treated with antithyroid drugs. The sequence derives from a female donor with Graves disease.

The CDR3 is CASSLEEGSYNEQFF. CDR3 DNA sequence: TGTGCCAGCAGCCTTGAGGAGGGCTCCTACAATGAGCAGTTCTTC. J is TRBJ2-1 and V is TRBV28, with TRBD2 as a possible D gene (6 bases). V lost 6 bases to trimming and J lost 0 bases, with 12 bases between them. The CDR3 loop spans 15 amino acids. The germline V gene has CDR1 MDHEN and CDR2 SYDVKM.